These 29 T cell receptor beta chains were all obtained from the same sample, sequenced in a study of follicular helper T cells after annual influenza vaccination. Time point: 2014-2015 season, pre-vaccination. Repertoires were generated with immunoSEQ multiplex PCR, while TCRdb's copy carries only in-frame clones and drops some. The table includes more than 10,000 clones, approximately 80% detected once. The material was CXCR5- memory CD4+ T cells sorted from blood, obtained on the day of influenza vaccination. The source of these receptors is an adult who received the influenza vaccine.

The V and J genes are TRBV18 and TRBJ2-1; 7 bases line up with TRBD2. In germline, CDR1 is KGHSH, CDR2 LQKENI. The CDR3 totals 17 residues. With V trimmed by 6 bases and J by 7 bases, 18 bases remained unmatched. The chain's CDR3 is CASSRTGTTSGGNEQFF. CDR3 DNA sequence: TGTGCCAGCTCTCGCACCGGGACGACCTCCGGGGGGAATGAGCAGTTCTTC.

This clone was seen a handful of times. The CDR3 is CASSPLAPDRDGATNEKLFF. CDR3 sequence (DNA): TGTGCCAGCAGTCCCCTAGCCCCTGACAGGGACGGAGCAACTAATGAAAAACTGTTTTTT. The chain uses TRBV27 and TRBJ1-4, with TRBD1 matching 7 bases. Germline loops: CDR1 MNHEY, CDR2 SMNVEV (reference sequence). The ends lost 5 bases at V and 0 bases at J; junction bases unmatched: 18. The CDR3 is made up of 20 amino acids.

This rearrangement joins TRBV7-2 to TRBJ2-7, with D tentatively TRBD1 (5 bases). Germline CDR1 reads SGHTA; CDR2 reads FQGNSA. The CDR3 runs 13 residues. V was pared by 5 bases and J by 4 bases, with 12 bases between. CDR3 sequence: CASSPQVAYEQYF. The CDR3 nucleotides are TGTGCCAGCAGCCCACAGGTAGCTTACGAGCAGTACTTC. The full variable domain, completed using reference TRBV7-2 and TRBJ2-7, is GAGVSQSPSNKVTEKGKDVELRCDPISGHTALYWYRQSLGQGLEFLIYFQGNSAPDKSGLPSDRFSAERTGGSVSTLTIQRTQQEDSAVYLCASSPQVAYEQYFGPGTRLTVT.

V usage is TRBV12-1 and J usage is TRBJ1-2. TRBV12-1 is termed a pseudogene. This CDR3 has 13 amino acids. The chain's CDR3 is CASSSRPNYGYTF. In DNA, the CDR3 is TGTGCCAGCAGCTCGCGACCGAACTATGGCTACACCTTC.

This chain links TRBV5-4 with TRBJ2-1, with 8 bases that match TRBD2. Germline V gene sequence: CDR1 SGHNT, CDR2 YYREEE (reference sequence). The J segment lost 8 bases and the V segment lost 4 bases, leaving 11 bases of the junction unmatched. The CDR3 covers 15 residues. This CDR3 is CASSLLAGYGYEQFF. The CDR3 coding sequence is TGTGCCAGCAGCCTCTTAGCGGGGTATGGATATGAGCAGTTCTTC.

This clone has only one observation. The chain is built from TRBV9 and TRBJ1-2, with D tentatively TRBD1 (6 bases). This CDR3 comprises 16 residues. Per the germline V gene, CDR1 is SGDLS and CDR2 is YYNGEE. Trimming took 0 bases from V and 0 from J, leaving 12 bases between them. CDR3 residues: CASSVGRTVSNYGYTF. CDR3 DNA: TGTGCCAGCAGCGTAGGCCGGACAGTTTCTAACTATGGCTACACCTTC.

CDR3 in DNA: TGCGCCAGCAGCTTGCCTCCCAGGGGGCGCCTCTACGAGCAGTACTTC. Amino acids: CASSLPPRGRLYEQYF. The genes are TRBV5-1 and TRBJ2-7; 8 bases are a match to TRBD1. The CDR3 has 16 amino acids. The germline CDR1 and CDR2 sequences are SGHRS and YFSETQ. V was pared by 1 base and J by 3 bases, with 9 bases of the junction left unmatched.

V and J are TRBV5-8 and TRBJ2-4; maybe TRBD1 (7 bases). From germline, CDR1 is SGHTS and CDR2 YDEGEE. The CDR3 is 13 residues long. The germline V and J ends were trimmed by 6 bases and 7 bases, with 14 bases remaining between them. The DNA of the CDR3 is TGTGCCAGCACCAGGGGGGTAGGGAACATTCAGTACTTC. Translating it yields CASTRGVGNIQYF.

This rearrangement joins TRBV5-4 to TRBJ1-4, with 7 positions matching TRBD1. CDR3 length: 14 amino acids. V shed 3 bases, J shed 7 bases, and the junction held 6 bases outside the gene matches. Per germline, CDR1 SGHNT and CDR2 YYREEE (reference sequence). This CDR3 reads CASSSGQLGEKLFF. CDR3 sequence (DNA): TGTGCCAGCAGCTCGGGACAGCTCGGTGAAAAACTGTTTTTT.

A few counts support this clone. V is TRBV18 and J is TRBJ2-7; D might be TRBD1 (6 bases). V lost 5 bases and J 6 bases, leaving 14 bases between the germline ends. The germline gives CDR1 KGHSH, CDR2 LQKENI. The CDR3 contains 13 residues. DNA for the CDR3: TGTGCCAGCTCATTACAGGGTTCCGGCGAGCAGTACTTC. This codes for CASSLQGSGEQYF.

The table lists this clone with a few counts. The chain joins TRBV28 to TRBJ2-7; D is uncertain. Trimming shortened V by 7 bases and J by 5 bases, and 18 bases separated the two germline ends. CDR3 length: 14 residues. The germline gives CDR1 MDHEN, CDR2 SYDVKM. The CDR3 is CASKLQRPSNEQYF. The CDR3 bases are TGTGCCAGCAAACTTCAGCGACCCTCTAACGAGCAGTACTTC.

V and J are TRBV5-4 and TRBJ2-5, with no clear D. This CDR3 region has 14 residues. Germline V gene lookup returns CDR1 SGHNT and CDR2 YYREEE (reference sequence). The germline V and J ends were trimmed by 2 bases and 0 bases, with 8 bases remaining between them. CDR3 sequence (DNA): TGTGCCAGCAGCTTAGCTGGGAACCAAGAGACCCAGTACTTC. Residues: CASSLAGNQETQYF.

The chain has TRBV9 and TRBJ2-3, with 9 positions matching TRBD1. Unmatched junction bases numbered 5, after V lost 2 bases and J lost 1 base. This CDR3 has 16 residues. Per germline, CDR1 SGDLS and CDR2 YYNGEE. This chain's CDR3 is CASSVSRDRGTDTQYF. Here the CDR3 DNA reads TGTGCCAGCAGCGTCTCGAGGGACAGGGGCACAGATACGCAGTATTTT.

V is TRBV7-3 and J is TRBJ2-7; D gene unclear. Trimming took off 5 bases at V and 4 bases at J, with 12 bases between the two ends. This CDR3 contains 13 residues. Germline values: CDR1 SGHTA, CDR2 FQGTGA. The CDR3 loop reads CASSPSKEYEQYF. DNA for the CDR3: TGTGCCAGCAGCCCATCGAAAGAGTACGAGCAGTACTTC.

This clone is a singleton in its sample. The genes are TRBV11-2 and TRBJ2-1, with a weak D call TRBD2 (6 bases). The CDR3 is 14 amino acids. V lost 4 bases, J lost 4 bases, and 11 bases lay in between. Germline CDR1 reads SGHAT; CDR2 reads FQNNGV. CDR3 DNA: TGTGCCAGCAGCTCTTCGGGGGAATACAATGAGCAGTTCTTC. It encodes CASSSSGEYNEQFF.

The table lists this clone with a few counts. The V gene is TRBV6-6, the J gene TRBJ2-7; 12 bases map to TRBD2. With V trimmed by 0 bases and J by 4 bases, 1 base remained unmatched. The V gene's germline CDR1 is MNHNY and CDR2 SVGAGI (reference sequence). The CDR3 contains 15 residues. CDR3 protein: CASSYSGTSGYEQYF. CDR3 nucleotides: TGTGCCAGCAGTTACTCGGGGACTAGCGGGTACGAGCAGTACTTC.

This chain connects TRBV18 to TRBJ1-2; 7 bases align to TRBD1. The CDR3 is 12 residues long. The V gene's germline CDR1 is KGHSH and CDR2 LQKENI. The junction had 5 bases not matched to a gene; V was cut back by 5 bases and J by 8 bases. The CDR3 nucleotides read TGTGCCAGCTCATCCGACAGGGACGGCTACACCTTC. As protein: CASSSDRDGYTF.

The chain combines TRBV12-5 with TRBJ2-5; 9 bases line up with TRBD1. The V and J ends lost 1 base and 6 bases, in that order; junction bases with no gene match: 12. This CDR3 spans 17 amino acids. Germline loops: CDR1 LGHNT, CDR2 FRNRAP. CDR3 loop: CASGLETGQGAVKTQYF. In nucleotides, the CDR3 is TGTGCTAGTGGTTTGGAAACGGGACAGGGTGCCGTAAAGACCCAGTACTTC.

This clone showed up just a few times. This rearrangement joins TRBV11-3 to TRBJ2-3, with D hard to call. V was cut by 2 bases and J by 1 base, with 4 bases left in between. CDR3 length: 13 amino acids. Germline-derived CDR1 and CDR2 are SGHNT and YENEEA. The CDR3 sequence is CASSLRGTDTQYF. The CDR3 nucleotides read TGTGCCAGCAGCTTAAGGGGCACAGATACGCAGTATTTT.

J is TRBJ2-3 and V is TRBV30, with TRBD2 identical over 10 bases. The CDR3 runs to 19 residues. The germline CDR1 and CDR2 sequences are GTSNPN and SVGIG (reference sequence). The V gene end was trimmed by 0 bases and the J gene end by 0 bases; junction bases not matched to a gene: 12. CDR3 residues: CAWSVRPSGGTFSTDTQYF. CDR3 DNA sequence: TGTGCCTGGAGTGTACGACCTAGCGGGGGCACGTTTAGCACAGATACGCAGTATTTT.

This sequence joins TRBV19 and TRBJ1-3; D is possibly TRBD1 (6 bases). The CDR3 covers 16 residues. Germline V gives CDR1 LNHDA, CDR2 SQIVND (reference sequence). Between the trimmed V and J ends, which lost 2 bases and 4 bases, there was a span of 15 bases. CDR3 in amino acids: CASSISTGRAGNTIYF. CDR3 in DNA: TGTGCCAGTAGTATAAGTACAGGGAGAGCCGGAAACACCATATATTTT.

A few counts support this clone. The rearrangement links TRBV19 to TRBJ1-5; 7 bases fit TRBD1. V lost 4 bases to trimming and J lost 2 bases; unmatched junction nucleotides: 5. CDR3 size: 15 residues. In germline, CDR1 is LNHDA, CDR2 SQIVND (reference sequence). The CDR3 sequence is CASSTRGQGNQPQHF. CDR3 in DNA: TGTGCCAGTAGTACGCGAGGACAGGGCAATCAGCCCCAGCATTTT. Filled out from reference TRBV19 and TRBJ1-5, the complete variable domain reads DGGITQSPKYLFRKEGQNVTLSCEQNLNHDAMYWYRQDPGQGLRLIYYSQIVNDFQKGDIAEGYSVSREKKESFPLTVTSAQKNPTAFYLCASSTRGQGNQPQHFGDGTRLSIL.

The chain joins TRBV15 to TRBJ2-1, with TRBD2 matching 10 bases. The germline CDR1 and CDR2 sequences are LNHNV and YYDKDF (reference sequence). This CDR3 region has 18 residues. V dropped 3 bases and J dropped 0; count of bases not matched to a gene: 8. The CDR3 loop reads CATSRARSGGFSYNEQFF. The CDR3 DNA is TGTGCCACCAGCAGGGCTCGTAGCGGGGGGTTCTCCTACAATGAGCAGTTCTTC.

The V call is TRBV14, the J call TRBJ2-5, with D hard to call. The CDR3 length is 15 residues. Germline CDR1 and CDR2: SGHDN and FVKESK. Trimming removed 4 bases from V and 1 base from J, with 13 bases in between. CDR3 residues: CASSPLLEIQETQYF. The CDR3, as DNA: TGTGCCAGCAGCCCACTCCTAGAAATCCAAGAGACCCAGTACTTC.

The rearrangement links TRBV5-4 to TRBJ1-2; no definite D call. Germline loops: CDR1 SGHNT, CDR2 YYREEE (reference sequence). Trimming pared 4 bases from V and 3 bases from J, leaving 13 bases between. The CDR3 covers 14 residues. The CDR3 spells CASSVGNLDYGYTF. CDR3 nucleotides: TGTGCCAGCAGCGTCGGGAATCTGGACTATGGCTACACCTTC. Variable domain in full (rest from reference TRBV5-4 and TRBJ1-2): ETGVTQSPTHLIKTRGQQVTLRCSSQSGHNTVSWYQQALGQGPQFIFQYYREEENGRGNFPPRFSGLQFPNYSSELNVNALELDDSALYLCASSVGNLDYGYTFGSGTRLTVV.

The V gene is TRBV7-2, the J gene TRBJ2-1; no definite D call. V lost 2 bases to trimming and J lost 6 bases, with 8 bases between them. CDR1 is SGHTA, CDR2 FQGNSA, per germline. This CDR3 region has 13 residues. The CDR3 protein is CASSLRQTNEQFF. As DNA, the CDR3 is TGTGCCAGCAGCTTAAGGCAGACCAATGAGCAGTTCTTC.

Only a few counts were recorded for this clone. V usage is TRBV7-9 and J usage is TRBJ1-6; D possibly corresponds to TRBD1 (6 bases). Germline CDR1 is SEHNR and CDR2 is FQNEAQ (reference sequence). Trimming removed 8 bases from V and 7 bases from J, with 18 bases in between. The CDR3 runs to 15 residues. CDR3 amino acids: CASGAGTTENSPLHF. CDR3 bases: TGTGCCAGCGGCGCGGGGACAACAGAAAATTCACCCCTCCACTTT.

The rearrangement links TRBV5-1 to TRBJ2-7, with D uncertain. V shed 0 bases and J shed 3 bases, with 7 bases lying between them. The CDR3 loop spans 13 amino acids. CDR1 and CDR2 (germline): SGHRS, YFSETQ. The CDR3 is CASSLGLDYEQYF. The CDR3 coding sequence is TGCGCCAGCAGCTTGGGATTGGACTACGAGCAGTACTTC.

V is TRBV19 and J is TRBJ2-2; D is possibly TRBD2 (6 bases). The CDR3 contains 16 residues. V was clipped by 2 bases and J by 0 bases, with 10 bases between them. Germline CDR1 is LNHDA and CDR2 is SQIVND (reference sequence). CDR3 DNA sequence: TGTGCCAGTAGTATATTCGGGAGACCGAACACCGGGGAGCTGTTTTTT. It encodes CASSIFGRPNTGELFF.